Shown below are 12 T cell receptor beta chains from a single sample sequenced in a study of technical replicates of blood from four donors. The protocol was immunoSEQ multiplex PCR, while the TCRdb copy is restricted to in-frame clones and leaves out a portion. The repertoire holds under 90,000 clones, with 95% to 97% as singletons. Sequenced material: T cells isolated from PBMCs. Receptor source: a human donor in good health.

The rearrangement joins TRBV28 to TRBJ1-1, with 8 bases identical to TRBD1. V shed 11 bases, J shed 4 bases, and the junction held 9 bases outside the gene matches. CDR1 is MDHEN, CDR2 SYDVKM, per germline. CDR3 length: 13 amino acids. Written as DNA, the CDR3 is TGTGCCGGACGGACAGGGTATGGCACTGAAGCTTTCTTT. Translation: CAGRTGYGTEAFF. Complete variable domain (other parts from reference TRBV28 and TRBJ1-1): DVKVTQSSRYLVKRTGEKVFLECVQDMDHENMFWYRQDPGLGLRLIYFSYDVKMKEKGDIPEGYSVSREKKERFSLILESASTNQTSMYLCAGRTGYGTEAFFGQGTRLTVV.

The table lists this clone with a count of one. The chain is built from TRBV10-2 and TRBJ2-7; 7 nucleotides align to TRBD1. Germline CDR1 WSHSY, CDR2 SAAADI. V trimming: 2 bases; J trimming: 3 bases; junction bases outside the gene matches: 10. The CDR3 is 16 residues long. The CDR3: CASSEVYGQDRYEQYF. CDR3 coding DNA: TGCGCCAGCAGTGAGGTCTATGGACAGGACCGCTACGAGCAGTACTTC.

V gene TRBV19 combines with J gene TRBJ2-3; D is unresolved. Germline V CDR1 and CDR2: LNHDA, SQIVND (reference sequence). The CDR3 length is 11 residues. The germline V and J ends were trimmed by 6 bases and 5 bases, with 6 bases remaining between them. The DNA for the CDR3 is TGTGCCAGTAGGGCCGTAGATACGCAGTATTTT. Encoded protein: CASRAVDTQYF.

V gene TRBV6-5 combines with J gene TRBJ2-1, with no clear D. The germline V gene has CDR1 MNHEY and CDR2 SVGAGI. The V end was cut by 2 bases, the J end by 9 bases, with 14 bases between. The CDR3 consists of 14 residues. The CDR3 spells CASSYLLSGGEQFF. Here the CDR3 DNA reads TGTGCCAGCAGTTACCTCCTTAGTGGTGGTGAGCAGTTCTTC.

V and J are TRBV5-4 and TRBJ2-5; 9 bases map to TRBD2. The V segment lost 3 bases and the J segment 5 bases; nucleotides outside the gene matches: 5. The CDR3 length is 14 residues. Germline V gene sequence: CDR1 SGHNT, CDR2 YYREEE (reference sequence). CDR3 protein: CASSSGLARETQYF. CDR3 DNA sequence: TGTGCCAGCAGCTCGGGACTAGCCCGGGAGACCCAGTACTTC.

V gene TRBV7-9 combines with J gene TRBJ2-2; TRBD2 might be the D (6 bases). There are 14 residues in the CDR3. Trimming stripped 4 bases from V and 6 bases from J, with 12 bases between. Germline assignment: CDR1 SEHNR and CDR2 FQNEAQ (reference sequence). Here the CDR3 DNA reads TGTGCCAGCAGCTGGGACTTCGAGTCCGGGGAGCTGTTTTTT. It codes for CASSWDFESGELFF.

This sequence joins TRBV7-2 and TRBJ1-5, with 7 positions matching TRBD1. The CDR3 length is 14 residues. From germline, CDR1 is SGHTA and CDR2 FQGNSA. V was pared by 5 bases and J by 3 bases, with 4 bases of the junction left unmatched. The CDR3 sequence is CASSKTGNNQPQHF. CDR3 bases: TGTGCCAGCAGCAAGACAGGGAACAATCAGCCCCAGCATTTT.

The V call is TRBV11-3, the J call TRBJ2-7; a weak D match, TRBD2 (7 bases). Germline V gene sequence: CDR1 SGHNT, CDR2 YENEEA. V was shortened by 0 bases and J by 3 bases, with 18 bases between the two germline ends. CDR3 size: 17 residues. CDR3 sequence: CASSLDGGGTRGYEQYF. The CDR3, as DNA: TGTGCCAGCAGCTTAGATGGGGGAGGGACAAGGGGCTACGAGCAGTACTTC.

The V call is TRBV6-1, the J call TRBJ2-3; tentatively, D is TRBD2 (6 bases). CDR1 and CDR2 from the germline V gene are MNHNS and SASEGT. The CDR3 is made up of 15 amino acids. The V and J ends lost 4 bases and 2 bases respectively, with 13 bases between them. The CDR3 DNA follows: TGTGCCAGCAGTGGAAGGCTGGGACTCACAGATACGCAGTATTTT. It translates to CASSGRLGLTDTQYF.

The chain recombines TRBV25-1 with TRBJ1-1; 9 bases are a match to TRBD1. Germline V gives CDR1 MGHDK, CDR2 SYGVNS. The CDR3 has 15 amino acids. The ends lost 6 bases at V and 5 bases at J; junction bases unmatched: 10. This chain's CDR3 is CASSHTGQGRTEAFF. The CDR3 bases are TGTGCCAGCAGCCATACGGGACAGGGAAGAACTGAAGCTTTCTTT.

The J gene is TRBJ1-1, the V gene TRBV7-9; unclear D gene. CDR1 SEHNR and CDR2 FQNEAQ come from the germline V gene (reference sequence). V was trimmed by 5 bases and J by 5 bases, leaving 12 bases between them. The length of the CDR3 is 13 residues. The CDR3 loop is CASSQSGSTEAFF. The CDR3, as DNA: TGTGCCAGCAGCCAATCGGGGTCGACTGAAGCTTTCTTT.

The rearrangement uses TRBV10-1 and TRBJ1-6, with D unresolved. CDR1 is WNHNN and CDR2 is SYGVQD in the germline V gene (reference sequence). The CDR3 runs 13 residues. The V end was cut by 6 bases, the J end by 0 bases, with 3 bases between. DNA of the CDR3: TGCGCCAGCAGGAGCTCCTATAATTCACCCCTCCACTTT. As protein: CASRSSYNSPLHF.